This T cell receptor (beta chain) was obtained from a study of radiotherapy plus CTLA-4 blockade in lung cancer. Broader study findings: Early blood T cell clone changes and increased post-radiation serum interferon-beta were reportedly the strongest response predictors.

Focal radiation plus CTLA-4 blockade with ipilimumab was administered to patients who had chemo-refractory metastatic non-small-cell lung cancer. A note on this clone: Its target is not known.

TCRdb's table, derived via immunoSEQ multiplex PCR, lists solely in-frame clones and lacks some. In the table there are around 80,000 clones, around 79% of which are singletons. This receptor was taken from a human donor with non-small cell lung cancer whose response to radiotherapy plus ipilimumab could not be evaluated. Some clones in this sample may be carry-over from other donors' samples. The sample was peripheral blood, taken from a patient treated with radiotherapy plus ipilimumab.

The CDR3 sequence is CASSLAQSDTQYF. DNA for the CDR3: TGTGCCAGCAGCTTAGCGCAGTCAGATACGCAGTATTTT. J is TRBJ2-3 and V is TRBV7-9, with D unclear. Trimming removed 0 bases at V and 4 bases at J, with 5 bases between. The CDR3 loop spans 13 amino acids. Germline V gene data show CDR1 as SEHNR and CDR2 as FQNEAQ (reference sequence).